This TCR beta chain comes out of a study of blood T cell repertoires in COVID-19. Trimming left V 3 bases short and J 2 bases short, with 10 bases between. This CDR3 region has 14 residues. Germline lookup yields CDR1 MDHEN and CDR2 SYDVKM. Assay: immunoSEQ multiplex PCR; the TCRdb copy retains only in-frame clones and omits some. The sample lists roughly 100,000 clones, about 85% seen once, with under 4% in the top ten. What was sequenced was peripheral blood. The rearrangement joins TRBV28 to TRBJ1-1; D remains unclear. The clonotype comes from a man aged 45 to 65 in a cohort sampled during active COVID-19. CDR3 DNA sequence: TGTGCCAGCAGTTTTCCGACGGGAAACACTGAAGCTTTCTTT. Translating gives CASSFPTGNTEAFF.